Each of the 12 T cell receptor beta chains below was sequenced from the same sample in a study of blood T cell repertoires in COVID-19. Generated by immunoSEQ multiplex PCR, the TCRdb table keeps only in-frame clones and is missing some. The data show about 240,000 clones, roughly 87% seen once. Sequencing was performed on PBMCs or T cells enriched from blood (not recorded which). The receptors here all came from a woman aged 25 to 39 with acute COVID-19.

This chain connects TRBV29-1 to TRBJ2-5; 8 positions match TRBD1. CDR3 length: 13 residues. The V gene's germline CDR1 is SQVTM and CDR2 ANQGSEA. The J segment lost 4 bases and the V segment lost 7 bases, leaving 8 bases of the junction unmatched. The CDR3 loop is CSGKQGDGETQYF. CDR3 nucleotides: TGCAGCGGGAAACAGGGGGATGGAGAGACCCAGTACTTC.

This chain connects TRBV10-3 to TRBJ2-7; 8 nucleotides align to TRBD1. The V and J ends lost 0 bases and 3 bases, in that order; junction bases with no gene match: 7. The CDR3 spans 16 residues. Looked up from germline, CDR1 is ENHRY and CDR2 is SYGVKD. The CDR3 nucleotides are TGTGCCATCAGTGAGTCGAAAGGGACAGGTCTCTACGAGCAGTACTTC. Its protein is CAISESKGTGLYEQYF.

This chain links TRBV27 with TRBJ2-1; tentatively, D is TRBD2 (8 bases). The V end lost 5 bases, the J end lost 5 bases, and 16 bases lay between the germline ends. Germline V lookup: CDR1 MNHEY, CDR2 SMNVEV (reference sequence). The CDR3 sequence is 15 residues long. CDR3 loop: CASSPREGADNEQFF. DNA of the CDR3: TGTGCCAGCAGTCCCCGGGAGGGGGCCGACAATGAGCAGTTCTTC.

This clone was found once. The chain carries TRBV19 and TRBJ1-1, with unresolved D. CDR1 and CDR2 (germline): LNHDA, SQIVND (reference sequence). V gave up 3 bases and J gave up 1 base, with 15 bases separating them. This CDR3 has 16 amino acids. The CDR3 DNA reads TGTGCCAGTAGTATCTATTTGGGGAGCCCGAACACTGAAGCTTTCTTT. Protein: CASSIYLGSPNTEAFF. Drawing the rest from reference TRBV19 and TRBJ1-1, the complete variable domain is DGGITQSPKYLFRKEGQNVTLSCEQNLNHDAMYWYRQDPGQGLRLIYYSQIVNDFQKGDIAEGYSVSREKKESFPLTVTSAQKNPTAFYLCASSIYLGSPNTEAFFGQGTRLTVV.

The chain employs TRBV5-6 and TRBJ1-1, with a weak D call TRBD1 (6 bases). The V gene's germline CDR1 is SGHDT and CDR2 YYEEEE. CDR3 size: 13 residues. Trimming removed 4 bases from V and 5 bases from J, with 12 bases in between. The CDR3 DNA reads TGTGCCAGCAGCGGCGGGGGGCGGACTGAAGCTTTCTTT. The encoded protein is CASSGGGRTEAFF.

The genes are TRBV2 and TRBJ2-5; TRBD1 matches at 7 bases. The germline V gene has CDR1 SNHLY and CDR2 FYNNEI. The ends lost 6 bases at V and 4 bases at J; junction bases unmatched: 5. CDR3 length equals 13 residues. The CDR3 reads CASRGDRAETQYF. The CDR3 DNA sequence: TGTGCCAGCAGGGGGGACAGAGCAGAGACCCAGTACTTC.

V gene TRBV10-3 combines with J gene TRBJ2-2, with D perhaps matching TRBD2 (5 bases). Trimming took 10 bases from V and 5 from J, leaving 17 bases between them. CDR3 size: 14 residues. Germline CDR1 is ENHRY and CDR2 is SYGVKD. In DNA, the CDR3 is TGTGCCACCACGGAGGTGCTTCGAACCGGGGAGCTGTTTTTT. Its translation is CATTEVLRTGELFF.

V and J are TRBV19 and TRBJ1-2, with D possibly matching TRBD1 (6 bases). Trimming pared 8 bases from V and 1 base from J, leaving 26 bases between. CDR1 LNHDA and CDR2 SQIVND come from the germline V gene (reference sequence). This CDR3 has 18 residues. CDR3 nucleotides: TGTGCCAGTCCGAAACCACAGGGACATTATTCCAGTAACTATGGCTACACCTTC. It yields the protein CASPKPQGHYSSNYGYTF. Using reference TRBV19 and TRBJ1-2 for the parts outside the CDR3, the full variable domain is DGGITQSPKYLFRKEGQNVTLSCEQNLNHDAMYWYRQDPGQGLRLIYYSQIVNDFQKGDIAEGYSVSREKKESFPLTVTSAQKNPTAFYLCASPKPQGHYSSNYGYTFGSGTRLTVV.

J is TRBJ2-7 and V is TRBV5-1; 8 bases map to TRBD2. Germline V CDR1 and CDR2: SGHRS, YFSETQ. This CDR3 comprises 16 residues. V lost 3 bases, J lost 0 bases, and 8 bases stayed unmatched. CDR3 region: CASSSHDAGGSYEQYF. DNA of the CDR3: TGCGCCAGCAGCTCCCACGATGCGGGGGGCTCCTACGAGCAGTACTTC.

The chain recombines TRBV10-2 with TRBJ1-2; 11 nucleotides match TRBD1. Germline-derived CDR1 and CDR2 are WSHSY and SAAADI. V lost 4 bases and J lost 8; bases outside the gene matches: 6. The CDR3 covers 14 residues. The CDR3 DNA follows: TGCGCCAGCAGTGTCCCGGGACAGGGGGAAGGCTACACCTTC. It codes for CASSVPGQGEGYTF.

Only one count was recorded for this clone. The chain combines TRBV10-1 with TRBJ2-1, with a possible D match to TRBD1 (5 bases). The length of the CDR3 is 15 residues. V was trimmed by 3 bases and J by 2 bases, leaving 11 bases between them. Germline V gene data show CDR1 as WNHNN and CDR2 as SYGVQD (reference sequence). The CDR3 nucleotides read TGCGCCAGCAGTGAAGAACAGGATGCCTACAATGAGCAGTTCTTC. Its translation: CASSEEQDAYNEQFF.

CDR3 nucleotides: TGTGCCAGCAGCTATCCACCGGGGGAAGCTTTCTTT. Encoded protein: CASSYPPGEAFF. The rearrangement uses TRBV7-9 and TRBJ1-1; D ambiguous. Germline V CDR1 and CDR2: SEHNR, FQNEAQ (reference sequence). With 4 bases removed from V and 8 bases from J, the gap between germline ends came to 11 bases. The CDR3 has 12 residues.